In this sample, the clone carrying this T cell receptor (beta chain) turned up a few times. The data were obtained in a study of blood T cell repertoires in COVID-19. Study overall: Sites across the United States, Italy and Spain contributed samples from acute and convalescent COVID-19. Sources were T cells, B-cell-depleted T cells, or PBMCs; the material itself was cDNA or gDNA.

Authors' methods: For nucleated cells, counts were estimated from reference gene primer amplification. The method was immunoSEQ multiplex PCR; TCRdb's version includes in-frame clones alone and lacks a portion of them. V and J calls plus clone size are reproduced from that table; the DNA served to infer D and trimming. The table lists some 100,000 clones, around nine tenths of them singletons. The sequenced material came from peripheral blood. This receptor was obtained from a man aged 45-65 years with acute or convalescent COVID-19.

The CDR3 coding sequence is TGTGCCAGCAGTGAGTTAGGACAGTACACCTTC. It encodes CASSELGQYTF. This chain uses TRBV6-4 with TRBJ1-2, with a tentative D call TRBD1 (6 bases). Germline V lookup: CDR1 MRHNA, CDR2 SNTAGT. This CDR3 has 11 amino acids. Trimming cost V 3 bases and J 11 bases, with 10 bases left between them.